This note documents a single T cell receptor (beta chain) sequence. The antigen remains undetermined. The sample comes from a study of cytomegalovirus exposure and HLA in healthy donors. Points from the study as a whole: Across HLA loci, a later analysis found differing TCR association rates, with DRB1 most and HLA-C fewest. The analysis excluded some indistinguishable V segments, including TRBV6-2 and TRBV6-3. The listing of 150 to 200 TCR beta chains classed them as cytomegalovirus-associated. Follow-up analysis seemed to connect common viral pathogens with several of the most significant clusters identified.

Trimming took 1 base from V and 4 from J; bases not matched to a gene: 11. Germline CDR1 reads SGHVS; CDR2 reads FQNEAQ. The CDR3 consists of 17 residues. Primers for the PCR totalled 60 Vbeta and 13 Jbeta. Generated by immunoSEQ multiplex PCR, the TCRdb table keeps only in-frame clones and is missing some. The table records about 160,000 clones, nearly 80% of them present only once. This clonotype was sampled from a woman aged 40-49 years in good health and CMV-seronegative. The sample consisted of PBMCs. J is TRBJ2-5 and V is TRBV7-8, with TRBD1 matching 8 bases. CDR3 region: CASSLGYRGKVGETQYF. The CDR3 nucleotides read TGTGCCAGCAGCTTAGGTTACAGGGGGAAGGTCGGAGAGACCCAGTACTTC.